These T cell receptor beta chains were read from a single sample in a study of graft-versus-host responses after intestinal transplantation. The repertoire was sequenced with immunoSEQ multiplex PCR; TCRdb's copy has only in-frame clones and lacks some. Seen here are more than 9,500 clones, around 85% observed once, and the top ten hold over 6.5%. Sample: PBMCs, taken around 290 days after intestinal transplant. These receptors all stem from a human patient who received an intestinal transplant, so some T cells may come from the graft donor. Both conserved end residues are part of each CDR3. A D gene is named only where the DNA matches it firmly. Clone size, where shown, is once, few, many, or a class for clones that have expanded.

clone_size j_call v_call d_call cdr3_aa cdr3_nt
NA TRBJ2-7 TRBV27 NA CASSFVSGSYEQYF TGTGCCAGCAGTTTTGTCAGCGGATCCTACGAGCAGTACTTC
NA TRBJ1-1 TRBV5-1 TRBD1 CASSLSQGGNTEAFF TGCGCCAGCAGCTTGTCGCAGGGGGGGAACACTGAAGCTTTCTTT
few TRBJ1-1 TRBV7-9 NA CASSFLVTANTEAFF TGTGCCAGCAGCTTCCTCGTGACGGCGAACACTGAAGCTTTCTTT
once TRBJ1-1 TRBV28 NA CASSLLFVKTEAFF TGTGCCAGCAGTCTACTCTTCGTTAAGACTGAAGCTTTCTTT
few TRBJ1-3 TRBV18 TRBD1 CASSPSGQAGNTIYF TGTGCCAGCTCACCATCCGGACAGGCTGGAAACACCATATATTTT
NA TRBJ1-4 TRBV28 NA CASSLWTATNEKLFF TGTGCCAGCAGTCTTTGGACAGCAACTAATGAAAAACTGTTTTTT
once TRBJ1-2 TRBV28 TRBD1 CASRPPGQGNYGYTF TGTGCCAGCCGCCCGCCGGGACAGGGGAACTATGGCTACACCTTC
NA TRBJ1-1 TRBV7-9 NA CASSPWVKRGNTEAFF TGTGCCAGCAGCCCTTGGGTCAAAAGGGGCAACACTGAAGCTTTCTTT
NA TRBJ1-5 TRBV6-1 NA CASSESPGLSNQPQHF TGTGCCAGCAGTGAAAGTCCGGGGCTGAGCAATCAGCCCCAGCATTTT
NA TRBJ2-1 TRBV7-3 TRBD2 CASSLLAGYYNEQFF TGTGCCAGCAGCTTACTAGCGGGATACTACAATGAGCAGTTCTTC
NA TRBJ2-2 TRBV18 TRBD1 CASSPSIRYRGRITGELFF TGTGCCAGCTCACCATCCATCCGCTACAGGGGGCGCATCACCGGGGAGCTGTTTTTT
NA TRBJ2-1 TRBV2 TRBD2 CASRPASGGYNEQFF TGTGCCAGCAGGCCCGCTAGCGGGGGATACAATGAGCAGTTCTTC
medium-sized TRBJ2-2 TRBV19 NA CASSIEGTGELFF TGTGCCAGTAGTATAGAGGGCACCGGGGAGCTGTTTTTT
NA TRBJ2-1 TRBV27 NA CASSPGRTLEQFF TGTGCCAGCAGTCCGGGCCGGACCCTCGAGCAGTTCTTC
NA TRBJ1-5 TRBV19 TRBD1 CASSTGGNVFLPPQHF TGTGCCAGTAGTACAGGGGGCAATGTGTTCCTCCCGCCCCAGCATTTT
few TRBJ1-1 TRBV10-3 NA CAIKKGQNTEAFF TGTGCCATCAAAAAGGGGCAGAACACTGAAGCTTTCTTT
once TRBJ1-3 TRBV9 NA CASSVVPDSGNTIYF TGTGCCAGCAGCGTAGTTCCAGACTCTGGAAACACCATATATTTT
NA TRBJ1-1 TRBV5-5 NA CASSLQPGPAFF TGTGCCAGCAGCTTACAACCGGGGCCCGCTTTCTTT
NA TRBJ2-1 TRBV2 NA CASSVSRDSVGNEQFF TGTGCCAGCAGTGTATCCCGGGACTCCGTTGGGAATGAGCAGTTCTTC
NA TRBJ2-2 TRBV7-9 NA CASSFMAGNTGELFF TGTGCCAGCAGCTTTATGGCAGGGAACACCGGGGAGCTGTTTTTT
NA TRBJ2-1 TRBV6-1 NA CASSGGARGDNEQFF TGTGCCAGCAGTGGTGGGGCTCGCGGGGACAATGAGCAGTTCTTC
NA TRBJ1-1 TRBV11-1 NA CASSLGPNTEAFF TGTGCCAGCAGCTTAGGCCCGAACACTGAAGCTTTCTTT
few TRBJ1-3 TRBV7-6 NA CASSLWARTSSGNTIYF TGTGCCAGCAGCTTGTGGGCTCGGACAAGCTCTGGAAACACCATATATTTT
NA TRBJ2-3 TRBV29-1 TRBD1 CSVETGGNTDTQYF TGCAGCGTTGAGACAGGGGGAAACACAGATACGCAGTATTTT
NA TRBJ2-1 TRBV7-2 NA CASSPQTNNEQFF TGTGCCAGCAGCCCCCAAACGAACAATGAGCAGTTCTTC
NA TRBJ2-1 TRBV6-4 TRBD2 CASSDSLRLAAFNEQFF TGTGCCAGCAGTGATAGTCTCCGGCTAGCGGCTTTCAATGAGCAGTTCTTC
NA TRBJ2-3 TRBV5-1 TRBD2 CASTLAGVEVWDTQYF TGCGCCAGCACCCTAGCGGGAGTTGAGGTTTGGGATACGCAGTATTTT
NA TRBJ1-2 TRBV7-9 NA CASSLNVQGAYGYTF TGTGCCAGCAGCTTAAATGTCCAGGGAGCCTATGGCTACACCTTC
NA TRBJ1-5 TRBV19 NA CASSTGANQPQHF TGTGCCAGTAGTACAGGGGCCAATCAGCCCCAGCATTTT
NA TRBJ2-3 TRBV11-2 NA CASSSSRWDISTDTQYF TGTGCCAGCAGCTCCTCCCGGTGGGACATATCCACAGATACGCAGTATTTT
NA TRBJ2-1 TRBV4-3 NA CASTLARGFNEQFF TGCGCCAGCACCTTAGCAAGGGGGTTCAATGAGCAGTTCTTC
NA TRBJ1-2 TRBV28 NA CASSHLDRFGGYTF TGTGCCAGCAGCCACCTAGACAGGTTCGGAGGCTACACCTTC
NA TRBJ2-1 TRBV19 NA CASSRRPTNGQFF TGTGCCAGTAGTAGGCGACCAACAAATGGGCAGTTCTTC
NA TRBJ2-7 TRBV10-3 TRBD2 CAISEGTSDIVPPLYEQYF TGTGCCATCAGTGAGGGGACTAGCGATATCGTACCACCCCTTTACGAGCAGTACTTC
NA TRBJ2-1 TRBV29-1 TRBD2 CSVLLAGGHVSYNEQFF TGCAGCGTTCTACTAGCGGGAGGGCACGTGTCCTACAATGAGCAGTTCTTC
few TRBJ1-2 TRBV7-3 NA CASSFTTDNRAVSYTF TGTGCCAGCAGCTTCACAACCGACAACAGGGCCGTAAGCTACACCTTC
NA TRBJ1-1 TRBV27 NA CASSLSYGGYTEAFF TGTGCCAGCAGTTTATCCTACGGGGGGTACACTGAAGCTTTCTTT
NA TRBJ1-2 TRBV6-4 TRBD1 CASSDGTGGLYGYTF TGTGCCAGCAGTGACGGGACAGGGGGCCTCTATGGCTACACCTTC
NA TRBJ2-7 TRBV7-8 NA CASSLDPGTRWDEQYF TGTGCCAGCAGCTTAGACCCCGGGACCCGATGGGACGAGCAGTACTTC
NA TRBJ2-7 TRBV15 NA CATSTTVSYEQYF TGTGCCACCAGCACGACAGTCTCCTACGAGCAGTACTTC
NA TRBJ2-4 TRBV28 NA CASRGRALAKNIQYF TGTGCCAGCCGGGGACGGGCTCTAGCCAAAAACATTCAGTACTTC
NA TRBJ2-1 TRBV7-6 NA CASSLGGHEQFF TGTGCCAGCAGCTTAGGAGGCCATGAACAGTTCTTC
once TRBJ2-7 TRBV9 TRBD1 CASSVGTGDGVQYF TGTGCCAGCAGCGTAGGGACAGGAGACGGGGTGCAGTACTTC
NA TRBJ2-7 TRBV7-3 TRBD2 CASSSLAGGEQYF TGTGCCAGCAGCTCACTAGCGGGAGGCGAGCAGTACTTC
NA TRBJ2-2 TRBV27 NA CASQRRGGYTGELFF TGTGCCAGTCAGCGGAGGGGAGGCTATACCGGGGAGCTGTTTTTT
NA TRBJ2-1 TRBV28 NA CASSLLSGQGGYNEQFF TGTGCCAGCAGTTTATTATCCGGGCAGGGTGGCTACAATGAGCAGTTCTTC
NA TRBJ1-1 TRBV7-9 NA CASSSMNTEAFF TGTGCCAGCAGCTCAATGAACACTGAAGCTTTCTTT
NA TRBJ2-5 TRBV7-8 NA CASSLGVGFQETQYF TGTGCCAGCAGCTTAGGCGTGGGGTTCCAAGAGACCCAGTACTTC
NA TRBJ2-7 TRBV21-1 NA CASSKAVEVGEGSSYEQYF NA
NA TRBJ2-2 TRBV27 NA CASSRGGGLDTGELFF TGTGCCAGCAGTAGGGGAGGGGGGTTGGACACCGGGGAGCTGTTTTTT
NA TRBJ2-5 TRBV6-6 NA CASSYRLGETQYF TGTGCCAGCAGTTACCGTCTAGGGGAGACCCAGTACTTC
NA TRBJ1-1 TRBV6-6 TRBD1 CASSPGGPMNTEAFF TGTGCCAGCAGTCCAGGGGGCCCCATGAACACTGAAGCTTTCTTT
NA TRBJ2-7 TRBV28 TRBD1 CASRYDRGHHEQYF TGTGCCAGCAGATATGACAGGGGTCATCACGAGCAGTACTTC
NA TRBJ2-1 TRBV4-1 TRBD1 CASSQGQGYNEQFF TGCGCCAGCAGCCAAGGACAGGGCTACAATGAGCAGTTCTTC